These T cell receptor beta chains were read from a single sample in a study of blood T cell repertoires in COVID-19. The assay was immunoSEQ multiplex PCR, and TCRdb's table has in-frame clones only and misses some. The data hold 150,000 to 200,000 clones, with 65% to 85% observed a single time. The sample comprised PBMCs or T cells enriched from blood (not recorded which). Receptors were obtained from a woman in her twenties or thirties who had been exposed to COVID-19. Each CDR3 is given with its conserved first and last residue. The size entry is marked missing in some rows and otherwise reads once, few, many or a size class.

v_call	j_call	clone_size	cdr3_aa
TRBV9	TRBJ1-1	few	CASSGQPAAEAFF
TRBV3-1/TRBV3-2	TRBJ1-2	-	CASSQDRGGSEGYTF
TRBV20-1	TRBJ1-4	few	CSASQGVTNEKLFF
TRBV12-3/TRBV12-4	TRBJ2-5	-	CASSLQGETQYF
TRBV14	TRBJ2-5	-	CASSQYAGSETQYF
TRBV10-2	TRBJ2-1	-	CASSEEGTRDEQFF
TRBV5-1	TRBJ1-1	-	CASSWDTGNTEAFF
TRBV7-3	TRBJ2-5	-	CASSRDMFETQYF
TRBV6-5	TRBJ1-6	few	CASSYKLGPGGSPLHF
TRBV7-9	TRBJ2-1	-	CASSSPRTGNEQFF
TRBV3-1/TRBV3-2	TRBJ2-7	-	CASSPGGGPSRTKQYF